The 9 T cell receptor beta chains reported below all come from one sample, sequenced in a study of PD-1 blockade in classical Hodgkin lymphoma. The sample's time point: cycle 4 day 1 (C4D1), after more than 5 weeks of nivolumab. Each patient relapsed following autologous stem cell transplantation, and prior brentuximab vedotin exposure differed. Assay: immunoSEQ multiplex PCR; the TCRdb copy retains only in-frame clones and omits some. This table holds roughly 100,000 clones, approximately 78% found once. This specimen was peripheral blood mononuclear cells (PBMCs), taken before the fourth cycle of nivolumab. These receptor sequences come from a human donor with classical Hodgkin lymphoma.

The V call is TRBV5-1, the J call TRBJ2-7; no clear D. Germline values: CDR1 SGHRS, CDR2 YFSETQ. The V and J ends lost 0 bases and 2 bases respectively, with 9 bases between them. The CDR3 runs to 14 residues. CDR3 coding DNA: TGCGCCAGCAGCTTGGTAGCAGGTACCTACGAGCAGTACTTC. Translating it yields CASSLVAGTYEQYF.

A single count supports this clone. V usage is TRBV10-3 and J usage is TRBJ1-1; tentative D call: TRBD1 (5 bases). V was cut by 10 bases and J by 1 base, with 13 bases left in between. The CDR3 has 13 residues. Germline CDR1 and CDR2: ENHRY and SYGVKD. The CDR3 nucleotides are TGTGCCACCAAGGGTGGGGGGAACACTGAAGCTTTCTTT. Residues: CATKGGGNTEAFF.

The rearrangement uses TRBV4-2 and TRBJ2-4; TRBD1 is a possible D gene (6 bases). Between the trimmed V and J ends, which lost 4 bases and 1 base, there was a span of 17 bases. CDR1 is LGHNA, CDR2 YNFKEQ, per germline. The CDR3 covers 17 residues. The CDR3 coding sequence is TGTGCCAGCAGCCCCTCGGGGTCAGGGGACGCCAAAAACATTCAGTACTTC. Its protein is CASSPSGSGDAKNIQYF.

The V gene is TRBV7-9, the J gene TRBJ2-2, with a weak D call TRBD2 (6 bases). The CDR3 is made up of 16 amino acids. CDR1 is SEHNR, CDR2 FQNEAQ, per germline (reference sequence). V lost 5 bases, J lost 4 bases, and 17 bases lay in between. Here the CDR3 DNA reads TGTGCCAGCAGCCCCCGGAGAGGAGCGGGCACCGGGGAGCTGTTTTTT. It codes for CASSPRRGAGTGELFF.

CDR3 coding DNA: TGTGCCAGCAGTGATTCGGGACTAGCTGTGGAGACCCAGTACTTC. This gives the protein CASSDSGLAVETQYF. This chain links TRBV6-6 with TRBJ2-5; 9 bases are a match to TRBD2. V trimming: 5 bases; J trimming: 5 bases; junction bases outside the gene matches: 9. The CDR3 has 15 residues. Germline CDR1 MNHNY, CDR2 SVGAGI (reference sequence).

The rearrangement uses TRBV9 and TRBJ1-6; tentative D call: TRBD1 (6 bases). Trimming stripped 3 bases from V and 0 bases from J, with 10 bases between. The CDR3 loop spans 16 amino acids. Germline assignment: CDR1 SGDLS and CDR2 YYNGEE. CDR3 sequence: CASSGGGSSYNSPLHF. CDR3 DNA: TGTGCCAGCAGCGGAGGGGGAAGCTCCTATAATTCACCCCTCCACTTT.

The J gene is TRBJ2-3, the V gene TRBV7-2; 12 nucleotides align to TRBD2. Trimming took 6 bases from V and 1 from J; bases not matched to a gene: 8. The germline V gene has CDR1 SGHTA and CDR2 FQGNSA. The length of the CDR3 is 17 residues. This CDR3 is CASSRLAGDPRTDTQYF. The CDR3 DNA follows: TGTGCCAGCAGTAGACTAGCGGGGGACCCTCGCACAGATACGCAGTATTTT.

The chain is built from TRBV19 and TRBJ1-6; 8 nucleotides agree with TRBD1. With V trimmed by 4 bases and J by 1 base, 3 bases remained unmatched. CDR1 and CDR2 (germline): LNHDA, SQIVND (reference sequence). This CDR3 comprises 16 residues. This CDR3 is CASSTRDRSYNSPLHF. The CDR3, as DNA: TGTGCCAGTAGTACCCGGGACAGGTCCTATAATTCACCCCTCCACTTT. Looking up the rest from reference TRBV19 and TRBJ1-6 gives the full variable domain: DGGITQSPKYLFRKEGQNVTLSCEQNLNHDAMYWYRQDPGQGLRLIYYSQIVNDFQKGDIAEGYSVSREKKESFPLTVTSAQKNPTAFYLCASSTRDRSYNSPLHFGNGTRLTVT.

The genes are TRBV6-5 and TRBJ2-1; TRBD2 matches 12 bases. Germline values: CDR1 MNHEY, CDR2 SVGAGI. This CDR3 spans 15 amino acids. With V trimmed by 8 bases and J by 14 bases, 16 bases remained unmatched. The CDR3 coding sequence is TGTGCCAGCTTCGCTCGGCCTAGCGGGAGGGCCCGGGAGTTCTTC. Protein product: CASFARPSGRAREFF.